The next 31 T cell receptor beta chains were all read from a single sample in a study of response to subunit inactivated influenza vaccine (dated by TCRdb to the late 2010s). Libraries came from RT-PCR. Sequencing took place on an Illumina HiSeq 2500. Using fastp at Q25 and MiXCR, TCRdb reprocessed the public reads and kept productive beta chains. Each entry merges the rows of one CDR3 protein and shows their most common DNA and genes. The sample table lists about 530,000 distinct CDR3 sequences, 12% of them with a count of one. Roughly 10% of the sample is in the top ten clones. The input for sequencing was PBMCs from blood, taken on the day of vaccination. The receptors stem from a man aged 50 to 59 who received an inactivated influenza vaccine. Donor details come from another sample of the same person, matched by shared clones.

The chain recombines TRBV20-1 with TRBJ2-7; 8 bases are shared with TRBD1. The junction had 7 bases not matched to a gene; V was cut back by 6 bases and J by 0 bases. Germline loops: CDR1 DFQATT, CDR2 SNEGSKA (reference sequence). The CDR3 has 14 amino acids. CDR3 sequence (DNA): TGCAGTGCCACGGACAGGGACCGCTCCTACGAGCAGTACTTC. This codes for CSATDRDRSYEQYF.

In this sample, this clonotype turned up a few times. This chain joins TRBV27 and TRBJ2-7, with 8 bases fitting TRBD1. Germline V gene lookup returns CDR1 MNHEY and CDR2 SMNVEV (reference sequence). This CDR3 is 15 amino acids long. Losses at the gene ends were 6 bases for V and 4 bases for J; bases not matched to a gene: 11. CDR3 sequence reads: CASSKYRGLRYEQYF. The CDR3 coding sequence is TGTGCCAGCAGCAAATACAGGGGGTTAAGATACGAGCAGTACTTC.

The gene calls are TRBV5-1 and TRBJ1-6; D is unclear. V lost 0 bases to trimming and J lost 7 bases, with 11 bases between them. CDR1 and CDR2 (germline): SGHRS, YFSETQ. The CDR3 extends over 15 amino acids. The CDR3 region is CASSLEGSKNSPLHF. The CDR3 DNA is TGCGCCAGCAGCTTGGAGGGCAGTAAGAATTCACCCCTCCACTTT.

V and J are TRBV9 and TRBJ2-7; 11 bases align to TRBD2. The germline gives CDR1 SGDLS, CDR2 YYNGEE. The trim removed 3 bases at V and 3 bases at J, leaving 8 bases unmatched. This CDR3 contains 16 residues. CDR3 residues: CASSAGAGTSGYEQYF. In nucleotides, the CDR3 is TGTGCCAGCAGCGCAGGGGCCGGGACTAGCGGCTACGAGCAGTACTTC.

This chain joins TRBV20-1 and TRBJ2-3; 9 bases fit TRBD2. Germline CDR1 and CDR2: DFQATT and SNEGSKA (reference sequence). V was pared by 3 bases and J by 4 bases, with 5 bases of the junction left unmatched. The length of the CDR3 is 14 residues. CDR3 DNA: TGCAGTGCTAGGGGGACTAGCAGGGCAGATACGCAGTATTTT. Protein: CSARGTSRADTQYF.

In this sample, this clonotype turned up a few times. The rearrangement links TRBV18 to TRBJ1-6; D perhaps matches TRBD1 (6 bases). V was shortened by 3 bases and J by 5 bases, with 11 bases between the two germline ends. The germline CDR1 and CDR2 sequences are KGHSH and LQKENI. The CDR3 loop spans 15 amino acids. The DNA of the CDR3 is TGTGCCAGCTCACCCCGGACAGTGGATAATTCACCCCTCCACTTT. Encoded protein: CASSPRTVDNSPLHF.

J is TRBJ2-7 and V is TRBV20-1, with TRBD2 identical over 7 bases. Germline V gene sequence: CDR1 DFQATT, CDR2 SNEGSKA (reference sequence). This CDR3 has 14 amino acids. V was pared by 1 base and J by 4 bases, with 7 bases of the junction left unmatched. CDR3 loop: CSARVETSRYEQYF. CDR3 nucleotides: TGCAGTGCTAGAGTTGAGACTAGCAGATACGAGCAGTACTTC.

The chain joins TRBV20-1 to TRBJ2-5; possible D gene TRBD1, 6 bases. Germline V gene lookup returns CDR1 DFQATT and CDR2 SNEGSKA (reference sequence). The CDR3 totals 15 residues. The V end was cut by 4 bases, the J end by 3 bases, with 18 bases between. The CDR3 spells CSATGSRGDEETQYF. In DNA, the CDR3 is TGCAGTGCTACTGGCAGCAGGGGAGACGAAGAGACCCAGTACTTC.

V gene TRBV12-3 or TRBV12-4 combines with J gene TRBJ1-1, with D perhaps matching TRBD1 (6 bases). There are 14 residues in the CDR3. Trimming left V 1 base short and J 5 bases short, with 11 bases between. Here the CDR3 DNA reads TGTGCCAGCAGTTTAGTGGCAGGGGTTACTGAAGCTTTCTTT. Translated, it gives CASSLVAGVTEAFF.

This clonotype occurred a few times. The chain employs TRBV20-1 and TRBJ1-2, with a tentative D call TRBD1 (5 bases). This CDR3 spans 13 amino acids. V lost 3 bases, J lost 10 bases, and 18 bases lay in between. Germline assignment: CDR1 DFQATT and CDR2 SNEGSKA (reference sequence). The CDR3 sequence is CSARGWDGRLYTF. CDR3 coding DNA: TGCAGTGCTAGGGGCTGGGACGGTCGTCTCTACACCTTC.

The V call is TRBV7-9, the J call TRBJ2-7; D is uncertain. The CDR3 is 15 residues long. Germline V gives CDR1 SEHNR, CDR2 FQNEAQ (reference sequence). V lost 3 bases to trimming and J lost 0 bases, with 12 bases between them. As DNA, the CDR3 is TGTGCCAGCAGCTTTATGGCGGAGAGCTCCTACGAGCAGTACTTC. Its translation: CASSFMAESSYEQYF.

The rearrangement links TRBV2 to TRBJ2-3, with 15 bases that match TRBD2. CDR1 and CDR2 from the germline V gene are SNHLY and FYNNEI. Trimming at V came to 5 bases and at J to 1 base, leaving 4 bases not matched to a gene. This CDR3 is built from 17 residues. Here the CDR3 reads CASSQRTSGRGTDTQYF. The DNA of the CDR3 is TGTGCCAGCAGTCAACGGACTAGCGGGAGGGGCACAGATACGCAGTATTTT.

The rearrangement links TRBV4-3 to TRBJ1-1; D unclear. The CDR3 length is 14 residues. The V end lost 0 bases, the J end lost 7 bases, and 12 bases lay between the germline ends. Germline V lookup: CDR1 LGHNA, CDR2 YSLEER. CDR3 sequence (DNA): TGCGCCAGCAGCCAAGATGTCGTTACAGATGAAGCTTTCTTT. This sequence encodes CASSQDVVTDEAFF.

This chain joins TRBV20-1 and TRBJ2-2, with D possibly matching TRBD2 (5 bases). The V and J ends lost 1 base and 4 bases respectively, with 10 bases between them. Per the germline V gene, CDR1 is DFQATT and CDR2 is SNEGSKA (reference sequence). This CDR3 spans 14 amino acids. The CDR3 is CSARVLATTGELFF. As DNA, the CDR3 is TGCAGTGCTAGAGTTCTAGCCACCACCGGGGAGCTGTTTTTT.

In its sample, this clonotype was seen a few times. V gene TRBV28 combines with J gene TRBJ1-3; 7 bases align to TRBD1. This CDR3 spans 14 amino acids. Germline assignment: CDR1 MDHEN and CDR2 SYDVKM. J was trimmed by 4 bases and V by 5 bases; bases with no gene match: 5. CDR3 protein: CASSLTGAGNTIYF. CDR3 nucleotide sequence: TGTGCCAGCAGTCTTACAGGGGCCGGAAACACCATATATTTT. Together with reference TRBV28 and TRBJ1-3, the CDR3 gives the full variable domain: DVKVTQSSRYLVKRTGEKVFLECVQDMDHENMFWYRQDPGLGLRLIYFSYDVKMKEKGDIPEGYSVSREKKERFSLILESASTNQTSMYLCASSLTGAGNTIYFGEGSWLTVV.

This clonotype has just a few counts. This chain joins TRBV28 and TRBJ1-5; the D gene is possibly TRBD1 (5 bases). CDR3 length equals 15 residues. V lost 6 bases and J lost 3, with 15 bases in between. The germline gives CDR1 MDHEN, CDR2 SYDVKM. This CDR3 reads CASSFNGAVNQPQHF. CDR3 DNA: TGTGCCAGCAGCTTTAACGGGGCGGTCAATCAGCCCCAGCATTTT.

The V gene is TRBV11-2, the J gene TRBJ1-1, with TRBD1 identical over 11 bases. The trim removed 3 bases at V and 4 bases at J, leaving 7 bases unmatched. This CDR3 has 16 residues. Germline values: CDR1 SGHAT, CDR2 FQNNGV. CDR3 sequence: CASSFRTGGTTTEAFF. CDR3 DNA sequence: TGTGCCAGCAGCTTCAGGACAGGGGGCACGACCACTGAAGCTTTCTTT.

This clonotype was seen a handful of times. This chain joins TRBV20-1 and TRBJ2-2, with a tentative D call TRBD2 (7 bases). The CDR3 consists of 13 residues. The V end lost 3 bases, the J end lost 4 bases, and 9 bases lay between the germline ends. Germline V gives CDR1 DFQATT, CDR2 SNEGSKA (reference sequence). The CDR3 loop is CSARGGPTGELFF. Here the CDR3 DNA reads TGCAGTGCTAGGGGGGGGCCCACCGGGGAGCTGTTTTTT.

This clonotype was found a few times. The V call is TRBV28, the J call TRBJ2-1; D not certain. V lost 3 bases, J lost 6 bases, and 12 bases lay in between. The CDR3 extends over 14 amino acids. Per the germline V gene, CDR1 is MDHEN and CDR2 is SYDVKM. CDR3 amino acids: CASSFLRQTNEQFF. The CDR3, as DNA: TGTGCCAGCAGTTTCTTAAGACAAACCAATGAGCAGTTCTTC.

This clonotype came up a few times. This chain connects TRBV15 to TRBJ2-1, with TRBD2 matching 7 bases. The germline V gene has CDR1 LNHNV and CDR2 YYDKDF (reference sequence). The CDR3 runs 15 residues. Trimming took 0 bases from V and 5 from J; bases not matched to a gene: 4. CDR3: CATSREPSGHNEQFF. For the CDR3, the DNA is TGTGCCACCAGCAGAGAACCTAGCGGACACAATGAGCAGTTCTTC.

The chain combines TRBV9 with TRBJ2-1; 10 bases agree with TRBD2. V trimming: 0 bases; J trimming: 7 bases; junction bases outside the gene matches: 4. The germline V gene has CDR1 SGDLS and CDR2 YYNGEE. CDR3 length equals 15 residues. CDR3 sequence reads: CASSVVSSGGNEQFF. The CDR3 bases are TGTGCCAGCAGCGTAGTTTCTAGCGGGGGAAATGAGCAGTTCTTC.

The rearrangement joins TRBV30 to TRBJ2-3, with 8 nucleotides matching TRBD2. Germline CDR1 GTSNPN, CDR2 SVGIG (reference sequence). With 5 bases clipped from V and 6 bases from J, the junction kept 7 bases outside the gene matches. The CDR3 loop spans 13 amino acids. CDR3 region: CAWGRTSPDTQYF. The CDR3 coding sequence is TGTGCCTGGGGGAGGACTAGCCCGGATACGCAGTATTTT.

The table lists this clonotype with many counts. The rearrangement links TRBV6-1 to TRBJ1-3; D uncertain. The germline V gene has CDR1 MNHNS and CDR2 SASEGT. This CDR3 has 12 amino acids. V was trimmed by 1 base and J by 3 bases, leaving 1 base between them. CDR3 in amino acids: CASSEGGNTIYF. CDR3 nucleotide sequence: TGTGCCAGCAGTGAAGGTGGAAACACCATATATTTT.

The rearrangement uses TRBV11-1 and TRBJ2-7; the D gene is possibly TRBD1 (5 bases). The V gene lost 2 bases and the J gene lost 0 bases, with 14 bases spanning the gap. This CDR3 contains 16 residues. From germline, CDR1 is SGHAT and CDR2 FQDESV (reference sequence). In DNA form, the CDR3 reads TGTGCCAGCAGCTTACATAGGGGCACTTACTCCTACGAGCAGTACTTC. This sequence encodes CASSLHRGTYSYEQYF.

This clonotype turned up a few times. This chain connects TRBV4-2 to TRBJ1-3; D perhaps matches TRBD1 (5 bases). The CDR3 contains 17 residues. Germline CDR1 and CDR2: LGHNA and YNFKEQ. Trimming stripped 0 bases from V and 1 base from J, with 13 bases between. This CDR3 is CASSQEGPGGSGNTIYF. The CDR3 DNA follows: TGTGCCAGCAGCCAAGAGGGACCGGGGGGATCTGGAAACACCATATATTTT.

This clonotype was seen ten or more times. The CDR3 sequence: CASSLGRETSYEQYF. The DNA for the CDR3 is TGCGCCAGCAGCTTGGGAAGGGAAACCTCCTACGAGCAGTACTTC. This chain connects TRBV5-1 to TRBJ2-7; D remains unclear. Germline V gene data show CDR1 as SGHRS and CDR2 as YFSETQ. CDR3 length equals 15 residues. Trimming stripped 0 bases from V and 0 bases from J, with 10 bases between.

The J gene is TRBJ1-1, the V gene TRBV27, with D perhaps matching TRBD1 (5 bases). The germline CDR1 and CDR2 sequences are MNHEY and SMNVEV (reference sequence). V was pared by 7 bases and J by 2 bases, with 14 bases between. The CDR3 length is 14 residues. This chain's CDR3 is CASNWGGGNTEAFF. For the CDR3, the DNA is TGTGCCAGCAACTGGGGGGGTGGAAACACTGAAGCTTTCTTT.

This clonotype was seen only a few times. The V gene is TRBV20-1, the J gene TRBJ2-4; 7 bases are a match to TRBD2. Germline trimming cut 4 bases from V and 4 bases from J; bases unmatched to any gene: 13. This CDR3 spans 16 amino acids. Germline CDR1 is DFQATT and CDR2 is SNEGSKA (reference sequence). The CDR3 nucleotides are TGCAGTGCTACCTACCTGGGGAGGGACTGGAAAAACATTCAGTACTTC. It translates to CSATYLGRDWKNIQYF.

At least ten counts were recorded for this clonotype. The V gene is TRBV4-3, the J gene TRBJ2-3; D not resolved. This CDR3 comprises 15 residues. Trimming pared 1 base from V and 1 base from J, leaving 9 bases between. Germline CDR1 reads LGHNA; CDR2 reads YSLEER. This CDR3 is CASSQVPRGTDTQYF. For the CDR3, the DNA is TGCGCCAGCAGCCAAGTTCCAAGGGGCACAGATACGCAGTATTTT.

This clonotype was counted between two and nine times. The chain employs TRBV6-1 and TRBJ1-4; unclear D gene. This CDR3 has 13 residues. Per the germline V gene, CDR1 is MNHNS and CDR2 is SASEGT. The V end was cut by 6 bases, the J end by 5 bases, with 10 bases between. CDR3 coding DNA: TGTGCCAGCAGACAGAACAGAAATGAAAAACTGTTTTTT. Its translation is CASRQNRNEKLFF.

The rearrangement uses TRBV4-2 and TRBJ2-3, with D unclear. The germline V gene encodes CDR1 LGHNA and CDR2 YNFKEQ. Trimming shortened V by 0 bases and J by 6 bases, and 13 bases separated the two germline ends. This CDR3 comprises 15 residues. The CDR3 protein is CASSQDRNSRDTQYF. As DNA, the CDR3 is TGTGCCAGCAGCCAAGACAGGAATAGTAGGGATACGCAGTATTTT.